A selection of T cell receptor beta chains follows, all from one sample in a study of Graves' ophthalmopathy and Graves' hyperthyroidism. From the multiplex PCR reads, TCRdb called clonotypes with MiXCR, one entry per CDR3 protein. The sample includes over 40,000 distinct CDR3 sequences, around half of them seen just once. Sequenced material: peripheral blood. The receptors shown here come from an adult man with Graves' ophthalmopathy. Each CDR3 is given with its conserved first and last residue. The order of the fields is V gene, D gene, clone size, J gene, CDR3 DNA, CDR3 protein. D genes are given only for firm matches. A row's size may be missing; if present it is once, few, many or a size class.

v_gene: TRBV5-4
d_gene: NA
abundance: NA
j_gene: TRBJ2-2
CDR3nt: TGTGCCAGCAGCTTGGGAGACAGGAGGGAAGGGGAGCTGTTTTTT
CDR3aa: CASSLGDRREGELFF

v_gene: TRBV10-1
d_gene: NA
abundance: many
j_gene: TRBJ2-1
CDR3nt: TGCGCCAGCAGTCGATCACCGGGACTCGGATCCAGGGAGCAGTTCTTC
CDR3aa: CASSRSPGLGSREQFF

v_gene: TRBV5-8
d_gene: NA
abundance: many
j_gene: TRBJ1-1
CDR3nt: TGTGCCAGCAGCTTTTTTTCAGGGACGAACACTGAAGCTTTCTTT
CDR3aa: CASSFFSGTNTEAFF

v_gene: TRBV20-1
d_gene: TRBD1
abundance: few
j_gene: TRBJ1-1
CDR3nt: TGCAGTGCTAGTACCGGGACAGCCAGGAACACTGAAGCTTTCTTT
CDR3aa: CSASTGTARNTEAFF

v_gene: TRBV7-6
d_gene: NA
abundance: medium-sized
j_gene: TRBJ1-2
CDR3nt: TGTGCCAGCAGCCCAGTCCTGGGGGGTGGCTACACCTTC
CDR3aa: CASSPVLGGGYTF

v_gene: TRBV5-4
d_gene: NA
abundance: many
j_gene: TRBJ2-2
CDR3nt: TGTGCCAGCAGCTTGGACCCAGTAAGCACCGGGGAGCTGTTTTTT
CDR3aa: CASSLDPVSTGELFF

v_gene: TRBV10-3
d_gene: NA
abundance: NA
j_gene: TRBJ2-2
CDR3nt: TGTGCCATCAGTGAGGGTTGGGCAGCGAACACCGGGGAGCTGTTTTTT
CDR3aa: CAISEGWAANTGELFF

v_gene: TRBV5-1
d_gene: NA
abundance: NA
j_gene: TRBJ2-5
CDR3nt: TGCGCCAGCAGCCTCCGGGCAGCCCAAGAGACCCAGTACTTC
CDR3aa: CASSLRAAQETQYF

v_gene: TRBV7-9
d_gene: NA
abundance: once
j_gene: TRBJ2-1
CDR3nt: TGTGCCAGCAGCTTATCGGGGGTTCGCTCCCACAATGAGCAGTTCTTC
CDR3aa: CASSLSGVRSHNEQFF

v_gene: TRBV2
d_gene: TRBD1
abundance: NA
j_gene: TRBJ2-3
CDR3nt: TGTGCCAGCTACCCGGACAGGGAGGTAGATACGCAGTATTTT
CDR3aa: CASYPDREVDTQYF

v_gene: TRBV9
d_gene: TRBD1
abundance: many
j_gene: TRBJ2-3
CDR3nt: TGTGCCAGCAGCGTAGGGGGACAGGGGGGAGGGACAGATACGCAGTATTTT
CDR3aa: CASSVGGQGGGTDTQYF

v_gene: TRBV30
d_gene: NA
abundance: NA
j_gene: TRBJ1-3
CDR3nt: TGTGCCTGGACCCACTTAACGGCGAGCTCTGGGAACACCATATATTTT
CDR3aa: CAWTHLTASSGNTIYF

v_gene: TRBV15
d_gene: NA
abundance: NA
j_gene: TRBJ2-3
CDR3nt: TGTGCCACATCGATAGGGGCCTCAGATACGCAGTATTTT
CDR3aa: CATSIGASDTQYF

v_gene: TRBV28
d_gene: NA
abundance: NA
j_gene: TRBJ1-5
CDR3nt: TGTGCCAGCAATTTTGATAGAAGGCCCCAGCATTTT
CDR3aa: CASNFDRRPQHF

v_gene: TRBV7-2
d_gene: NA
abundance: NA
j_gene: TRBJ1-1
CDR3nt: TGTGCCAGCAGCTTAGGCTCCGAAAGGTCTTTCTTT
CDR3aa: CASSLGSERSFF

v_gene: TRBV12-3/TRBV12-4
d_gene: TRBD1
abundance: NA
j_gene: TRBJ2-5
CDR3nt: TGTGCCAGCAGTCAAAGACAGGGGGACACCGGGGAGCTGTACTTC
CDR3aa: CASSQRQGDTGELYF

v_gene: TRBV10-3
d_gene: TRBD1
abundance: NA
j_gene: TRBJ2-7
CDR3nt: TGTGCCATCAGTGAGGGGGGGAGACAGGGGGTTGAGCAGTACTTC
CDR3aa: CAISEGGRQGVEQYF

v_gene: TRBV24-1
d_gene: TRBD1
abundance: NA
j_gene: TRBJ1-2
CDR3nt: TGTGCCACCAGCCCGACAGGGTACTATGGCTACGCCTTC
CDR3aa: CATSPTGYYGYAF

v_gene: TRBV12-3/TRBV12-4
d_gene: TRBD2
abundance: many
j_gene: TRBJ2-1
CDR3nt: TGTGCCAGCAGTGCTGGGACTAGCGGGATGAGGAACAATGAGCAGTTCTTC
CDR3aa: CASSAGTSGMRNNEQFF

v_gene: TRBV29-1
d_gene: NA
abundance: NA
j_gene: TRBJ2-7
CDR3nt: TGCAGCGTTGAAGATGCTTTAGCTGTGCGGAGCTCCTACGAGCAGTACTTC
CDR3aa: CSVEDALAVRSSYEQYF

v_gene: TRBV20-1
d_gene: TRBD1
abundance: NA
j_gene: TRBJ1-1
CDR3nt: TGCAGTGCTAGAGATGAATTTCGGACAGGGTTTGAAGCTTTCTTT
CDR3aa: CSARDEFRTGFEAFF

v_gene: TRBV11-2
d_gene: TRBD1
abundance: many
j_gene: TRBJ1-4
CDR3nt: TGTGCCAGCTCGGGAATCCGACAGGGGGCTAATGAAAAACTGTTTTTT
CDR3aa: CASSGIRQGANEKLFF

v_gene: TRBV7-9
d_gene: TRBD1
abundance: NA
j_gene: TRBJ2-1
CDR3nt: TGTGCCAGCAGCGCGAGGACAGGGGGTAATGAGCAGTTCTTC
CDR3aa: CASSARTGGNEQFF

v_gene: TRBV5-6
d_gene: NA
abundance: NA
j_gene: TRBJ2-5
CDR3nt: TGCGCCAGCAGCTTATGGTCAGGGTCCCTACGAGAGACCCAGTACTTC
CDR3aa: CASSLWSGSLRETQYF

v_gene: TRBV3-1
d_gene: TRBD1
abundance: many
j_gene: TRBJ2-5
CDR3nt: TGTGCCAGCAGGGCGGACAGGGGACAAGAGACCCAGTACTTC
CDR3aa: CASRADRGQETQYF

v_gene: TRBV4-1
d_gene: NA
abundance: NA
j_gene: TRBJ2-2
CDR3nt: TGCGCCAGCAGCCTCCTCACCGGGGAGCTGTTTTTT
CDR3aa: CASSLLTGELFF

v_gene: TRBV2
d_gene: NA
abundance: many
j_gene: TRBJ1-4
CDR3nt: TGTGCCAGCAGTCAGACGACGGGGAATGAAAAACTGTTTTTT
CDR3aa: CASSQTTGNEKLFF

v_gene: TRBV13
d_gene: NA
abundance: many
j_gene: TRBJ1-5
CDR3nt: TGTGCCAGCAGCCGGTCGGTCGGGCTTATCATCTACGAGCATTTT
CDR3aa: CASSRSVGLIIYEHF

v_gene: TRBV7-6
d_gene: TRBD1
abundance: NA
j_gene: TRBJ1-2
CDR3nt: TGTGCCAGCAGCTCCCTCGGACAGGACTATGGCTACACCTTC
CDR3aa: CASSSLGQDYGYTF

v_gene: TRBV6-4
d_gene: NA
abundance: NA
j_gene: TRBJ2-3
CDR3nt: TGTGCCACCCGAGTCGGGAGTGTGGCAGATACGCAGTATTTT
CDR3aa: CATRVGSVADTQYF

v_gene: TRBV9
d_gene: TRBD1
abundance: few
j_gene: TRBJ1-1
CDR3nt: TGTGCCAGCTCACCACAAGAGACAGGGGTGGGCACTGAAGCTTTCTTT
CDR3aa: CASSPQETGVGTEAFF